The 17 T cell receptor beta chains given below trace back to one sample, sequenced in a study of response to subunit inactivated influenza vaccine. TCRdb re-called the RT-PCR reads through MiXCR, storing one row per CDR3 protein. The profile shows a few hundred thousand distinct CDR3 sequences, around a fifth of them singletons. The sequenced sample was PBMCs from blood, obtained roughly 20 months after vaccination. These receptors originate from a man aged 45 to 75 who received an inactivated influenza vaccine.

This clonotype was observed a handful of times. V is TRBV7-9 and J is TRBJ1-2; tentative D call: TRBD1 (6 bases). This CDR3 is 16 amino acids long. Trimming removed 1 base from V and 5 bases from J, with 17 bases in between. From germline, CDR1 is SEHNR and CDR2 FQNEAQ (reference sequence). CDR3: CASSLGALGGGYGYTF. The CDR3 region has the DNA TGTGCCAGCAGCTTAGGAGCTTTGGGGGGCGGATATGGCTACACCTTC.

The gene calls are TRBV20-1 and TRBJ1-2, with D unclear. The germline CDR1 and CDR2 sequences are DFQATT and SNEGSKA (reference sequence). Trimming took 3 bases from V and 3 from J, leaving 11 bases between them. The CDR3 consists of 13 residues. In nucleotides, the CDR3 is TGCAGTGCTAGTAGGACGGACGACTATGGCTACACCTTC. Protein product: CSASRTDDYGYTF.

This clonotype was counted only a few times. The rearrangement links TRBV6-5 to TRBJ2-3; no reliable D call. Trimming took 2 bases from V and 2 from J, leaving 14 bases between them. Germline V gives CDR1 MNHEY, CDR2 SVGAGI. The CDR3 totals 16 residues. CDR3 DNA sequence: TGTGCCAGCAGTTACAACTATCTTCGGGTCACAGATACGCAGTATTTT. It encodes CASSYNYLRVTDTQYF.

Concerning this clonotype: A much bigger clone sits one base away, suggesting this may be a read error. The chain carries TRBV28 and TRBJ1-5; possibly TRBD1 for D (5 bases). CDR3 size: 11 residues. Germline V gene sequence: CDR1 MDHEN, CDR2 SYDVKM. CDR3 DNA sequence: TGTGCCAGCAGTTTAAAGGGGCCCGAGCATTTT. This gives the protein CASSLKGPEHF.

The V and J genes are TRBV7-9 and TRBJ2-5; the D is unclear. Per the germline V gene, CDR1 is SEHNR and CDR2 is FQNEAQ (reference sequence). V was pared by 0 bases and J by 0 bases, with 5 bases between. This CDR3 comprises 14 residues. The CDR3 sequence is CASSLASYQETQYF. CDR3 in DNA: TGTGCCAGCAGCTTAGCTAGCTACCAAGAGACCCAGTACTTC.

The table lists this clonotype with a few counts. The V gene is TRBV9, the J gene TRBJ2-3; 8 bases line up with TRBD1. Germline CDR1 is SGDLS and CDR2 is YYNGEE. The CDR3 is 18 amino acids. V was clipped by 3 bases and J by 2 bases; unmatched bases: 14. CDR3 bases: TGTGCCAGCAGCGCCAACCCGGACAGGGCGATGTCCACAGATACGCAGTATTTT. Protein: CASSANPDRAMSTDTQYF.

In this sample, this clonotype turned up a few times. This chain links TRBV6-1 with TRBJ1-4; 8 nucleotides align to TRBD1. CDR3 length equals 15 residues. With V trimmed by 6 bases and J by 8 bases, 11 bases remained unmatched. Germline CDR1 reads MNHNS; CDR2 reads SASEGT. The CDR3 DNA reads TGTGCCAGCAGCGCTCCGGGACAGGAAGGGGAAAAACTGTTTTTT. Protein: CASSAPGQEGEKLFF.

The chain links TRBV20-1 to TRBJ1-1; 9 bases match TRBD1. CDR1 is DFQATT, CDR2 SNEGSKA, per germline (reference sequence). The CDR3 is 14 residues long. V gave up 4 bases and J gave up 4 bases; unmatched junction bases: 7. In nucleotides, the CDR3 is TGCAGTGCTAACACCGGGGACAGGGCCACTGAAGCTTTCTTT. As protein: CSANTGDRATEAFF.

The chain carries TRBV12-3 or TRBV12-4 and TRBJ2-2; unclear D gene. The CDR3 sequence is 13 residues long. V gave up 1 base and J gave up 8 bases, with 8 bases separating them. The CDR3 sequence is CASSLVGKGELFF. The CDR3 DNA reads TGTGCCAGCAGTTTAGTAGGGAAGGGGGAGCTGTTTTTT.

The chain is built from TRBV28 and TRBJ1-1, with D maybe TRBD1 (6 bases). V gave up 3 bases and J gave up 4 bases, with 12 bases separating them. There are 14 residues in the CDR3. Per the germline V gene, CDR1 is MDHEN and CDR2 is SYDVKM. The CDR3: CASSLMGGATEAFF. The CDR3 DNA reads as TGTGCCAGCAGTTTGATGGGGGGCGCCACTGAAGCTTTCTTT.

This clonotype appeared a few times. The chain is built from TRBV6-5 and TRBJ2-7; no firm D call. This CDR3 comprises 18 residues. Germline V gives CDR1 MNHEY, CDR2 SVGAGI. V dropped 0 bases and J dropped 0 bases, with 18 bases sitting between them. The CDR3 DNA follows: TGTGCCAGCAGTTACTCGATGCGGTACAAAGGCGGCTCCTACGAGCAGTACTTC. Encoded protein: CASSYSMRYKGGSYEQYF.

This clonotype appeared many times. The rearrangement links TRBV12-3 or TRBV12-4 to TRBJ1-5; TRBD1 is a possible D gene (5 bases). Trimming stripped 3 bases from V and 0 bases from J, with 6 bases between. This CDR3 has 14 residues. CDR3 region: CASSFRVSNQPQHF. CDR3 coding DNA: TGTGCCAGCAGTTTCAGGGTTAGCAATCAGCCCCAGCATTTT.

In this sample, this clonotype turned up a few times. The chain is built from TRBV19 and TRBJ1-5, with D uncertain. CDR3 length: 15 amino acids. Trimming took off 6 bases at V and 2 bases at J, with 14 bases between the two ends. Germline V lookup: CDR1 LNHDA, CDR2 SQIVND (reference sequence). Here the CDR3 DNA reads TGTGCCAGTAGCCCTCGCAGCCCCGGCAATCAGCCCCAGCATTTT. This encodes CASSPRSPGNQPQHF.

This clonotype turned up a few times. The CDR3 DNA follows: TGCGCCAGCAGCCAAGAGGCAGCCAGGGGGAATCAGCCCCAGCATTTT. This translates into CASSQEAARGNQPQHF. The rearrangement uses TRBV4-1 and TRBJ1-5, with TRBD1 matching 7 bases. Germline assignment: CDR1 MGHRA and CDR2 YSYEKL. Trimming took 0 bases from V and 4 from J; bases not matched to a gene: 6. The length of the CDR3 is 16 residues.

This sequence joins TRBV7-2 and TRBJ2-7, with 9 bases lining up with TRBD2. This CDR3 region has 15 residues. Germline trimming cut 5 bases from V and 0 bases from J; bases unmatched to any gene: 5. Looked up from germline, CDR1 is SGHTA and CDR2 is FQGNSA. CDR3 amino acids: CASSPGLAFSYEQYF. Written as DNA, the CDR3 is TGTGCCAGCAGCCCCGGACTAGCGTTCTCCTACGAGCAGTACTTC.

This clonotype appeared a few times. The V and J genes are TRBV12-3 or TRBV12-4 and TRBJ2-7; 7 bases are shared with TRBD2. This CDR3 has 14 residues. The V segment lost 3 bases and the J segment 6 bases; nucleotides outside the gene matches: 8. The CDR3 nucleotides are TGTGCCAGCAGTTTGGGGCGGGGGTCGTCCGAGCAGTACTTC. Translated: CASSLGRGSSEQYF.

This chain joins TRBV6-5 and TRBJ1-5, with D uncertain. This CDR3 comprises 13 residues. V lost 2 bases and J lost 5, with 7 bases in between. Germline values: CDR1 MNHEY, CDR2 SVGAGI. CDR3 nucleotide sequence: TGTGCCAGCAGTTACGCAGGAGATCAGCCCCAGCATTTT. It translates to CASSYAGDQPQHF.